The next 14 T cell receptor beta chains were all read from a single sample in a study of human T cells and chemical hapten exposure. TCRdb reanalysed the RACE reads using MiXCR and keeps one entry per CDR3 protein. This sample has under 200,000 distinct CDR3 sequences, with nearly 30% found just once. Time point defined: pre-sensitization, week 0. Indicated treatment: therapeutic diphenylcyclopropenone sensitization with weekly scalp DPC. The sequencing used whole blood, collected in connection with sensitization to the hapten diphenylcyclopropenone (DPC). The receptors originated from a woman between 25 and 40 years old with alopecia areata. Some clones in this sample may be carry-over from other donors' samples.

This clonotype has just a few counts. This rearrangement joins TRBV29-1 to TRBJ1-1; D not certain. Germline CDR1 is SQVTM and CDR2 is ANQGSEA. V was pared by 6 bases and J by 4 bases, with 9 bases between. CDR3 length: 11 amino acids. The CDR3 nucleotides are TGCAGCGTAGAGGGCTCCACTGAAGCTTTCTTT. Encoded protein: CSVEGSTEAFF.

Ten or more counts support this clonotype. The chain uses TRBV28 and TRBJ1-5; perhaps TRBD1 as D (6 bases). This CDR3 spans 14 amino acids. V lost 4 bases, J lost 7 bases, and 14 bases lay in between. CDR1 is MDHEN, CDR2 SYDVKM, per germline. The CDR3 loop is CASSSYRVGQPQHF. The DNA of the CDR3 is TGTGCCAGCAGTTCTTACAGGGTGGGGCAGCCCCAGCATTTT.

The chain uses TRBV29-1 and TRBJ2-3, with 11 nucleotides matching TRBD2. V lost 5 bases to trimming and J lost 2 bases; unmatched junction nucleotides: 6. Per the germline V gene, CDR1 is SQVTM and CDR2 is ANQGSEA. The CDR3 is 15 amino acids. The CDR3 loop is CSVTGTSGSTDTQYF. DNA for the CDR3: TGCAGCGTTACTGGGACTAGCGGATCCACAGATACGCAGTATTTT.

The chain joins TRBV28 to TRBJ2-2; no clear D gene. V was pared by 6 bases and J by 5 bases, with 7 bases between. The CDR3 runs 12 residues. Germline assignment: CDR1 MDHEN and CDR2 SYDVKM. The CDR3 loop reads CASSPETGELFF. In DNA, the CDR3 is TGTGCCAGCAGCCCTGAAACCGGGGAGCTGTTTTTT.

The chain is built from TRBV6-1 and TRBJ1-6; 7 bases map to TRBD1. Germline V gene lookup returns CDR1 MNHNS and CDR2 SASEGT. V shed 6 bases, J shed 6 bases, and the junction held 8 bases outside the gene matches. The CDR3 is made up of 15 amino acids. The CDR3 DNA sequence: TGTGCCAGCAGGCCGAAGACAGGGTTTAATTCACCCCTCCACTTT. This sequence encodes CASRPKTGFNSPLHF.

The chain carries TRBV30 and TRBJ1-2, with TRBD1 as a possible D gene (6 bases). The ends were cut back, 2 bases at V and 4 bases at J, with 20 bases in the middle. CDR1 and CDR2 from the germline V gene are GTSNPN and SVGIG (reference sequence). This CDR3 is 16 amino acids long. CDR3 bases: TGTGCCTGGAGTCGGGGGCAGGGCCTTCGCGGCTATGGCTACACCTTC. It is translated as CAWSRGQGLRGYGYTF.

The chain joins TRBV4-3 to TRBJ2-7, with 8 bases lining up with TRBD1. This CDR3 spans 16 amino acids. The V and J ends lost 0 bases and 3 bases, in that order; junction bases with no gene match: 7. Germline loops: CDR1 LGHNA, CDR2 YSLEER. CDR3: CASSQDYGTGDYEQYF. The CDR3 nucleotides are TGCGCCAGCAGCCAAGACTATGGGACAGGAGACTACGAGCAGTACTTC.

This sequence joins TRBV12-3 or TRBV12-4 and TRBJ1-5; 9 nucleotides match TRBD1. J was trimmed by 7 bases and V by 5 bases; bases with no gene match: 9. The CDR3 is 15 amino acids. CDR3 DNA sequence: TGTGCCAGCAGTCAACGGACAGGGGCGGGGCAGCCCCAGCATTTT. Residues: CASSQRTGAGQPQHF.

V usage is TRBV7-9 and J usage is TRBJ1-1, with D possibly matching TRBD1 (5 bases). Trimming stripped 5 bases from V and 1 base from J, with 8 bases between. Germline values: CDR1 SEHNR, CDR2 FQNEAQ (reference sequence). The length of the CDR3 is 13 residues. The CDR3 is CASSVDKNTEAFF. The CDR3 DNA follows: TGTGCCAGCAGCGTGGACAAGAACACTGAAGCTTTCTTT. The full variable domain, rest sourced from reference TRBV7-9 and TRBJ1-1, is DTGVSQNPRHKITKRGQNVTFRCDPISEHNRLYWYRQTLGQGPEFLTYFQNEAQLEKSRLLSDRFSAERPKGSFSTLEIQRTEQGDSAMYLCASSVDKNTEAFFGQGTRLTVV.

This clonotype has a handful of counts. The gene calls are TRBV28 and TRBJ2-5; D is perhaps TRBD1 (6 bases). Germline V gene lookup returns CDR1 MDHEN and CDR2 SYDVKM. Trimming removed 6 bases from V and 1 base from J, with 9 bases in between. CDR3 length equals 13 residues. The CDR3 spells CASRQGTQETQYF. The CDR3 nucleotides read TGTGCCAGCAGGCAGGGGACCCAAGAGACCCAGTACTTC. Looking up the rest from reference TRBV28 and TRBJ2-5 gives the full variable domain: DVKVTQSSRYLVKRTGEKVFLECVQDMDHENMFWYRQDPGLGLRLIYFSYDVKMKEKGDIPEGYSVSREKKERFSLILESASTNQTSMYLCASRQGTQETQYFGPGTRLLVL.

This chain joins TRBV20-1 and TRBJ2-7; D unclear. Germline CDR1 DFQATT, CDR2 SNEGSKA (reference sequence). CDR3 length: 14 amino acids. With 2 bases removed from V and 2 bases from J, the gap between germline ends came to 13 bases. The CDR3: CSARSALGPYEQYF. The CDR3 DNA sequence: TGCAGTGCTAGAAGCGCTTTAGGTCCCTACGAGCAGTACTTC.

This chain uses TRBV7-3 with TRBJ1-1; no clear D. Germline V gene lookup returns CDR1 SGHTA and CDR2 FQGTGA. This CDR3 contains 13 residues. V shed 5 bases and J shed 1 base, with 8 bases lying between them. The DNA for the CDR3 is TGTGCCAGCAGCCCGCGTAGGAACACTGAAGCTTTCTTT. Residues: CASSPRRNTEAFF.

This clonotype appeared a few times. The V call is TRBV7-6, the J call TRBJ2-3; TRBD2 matches at 7 bases. CDR1 and CDR2 (germline): SGHVS, FNYEAQ. The CDR3 length is 16 residues. Trimming took 4 bases from V and 2 from J; bases not matched to a gene: 9. CDR3 nucleotides: TGTGCCAGCAGCTGGCAACCTAGCGGTACCACAGATACGCAGTATTTT. Translating gives CASSWQPSGTTDTQYF.

In this sample, this clonotype turned up a few times. V is TRBV4-3 and J is TRBJ2-7, with 9 bases fitting TRBD1. Germline CDR1 is LGHNA and CDR2 is YSLEER. V was pared by 1 base and J by 4 bases, with 2 bases of the junction left unmatched. This CDR3 contains 14 residues. CDR3 loop: CASSQGGQGYEQYF. In DNA form, the CDR3 reads TGCGCCAGCAGCCAAGGGGGACAGGGTTACGAGCAGTACTTC.